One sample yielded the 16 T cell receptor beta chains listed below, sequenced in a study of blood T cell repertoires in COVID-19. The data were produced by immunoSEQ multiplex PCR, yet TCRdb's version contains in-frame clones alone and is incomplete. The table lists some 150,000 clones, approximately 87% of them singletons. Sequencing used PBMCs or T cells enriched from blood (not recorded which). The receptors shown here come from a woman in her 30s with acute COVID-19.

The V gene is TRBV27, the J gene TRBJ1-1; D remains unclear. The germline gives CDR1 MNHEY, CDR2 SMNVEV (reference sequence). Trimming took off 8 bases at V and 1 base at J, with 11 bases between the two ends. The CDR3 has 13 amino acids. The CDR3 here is CASSLGKNTEAFF. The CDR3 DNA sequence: TGTGCCAGCTCCTTGGGCAAGAACACTGAAGCTTTCTTT.

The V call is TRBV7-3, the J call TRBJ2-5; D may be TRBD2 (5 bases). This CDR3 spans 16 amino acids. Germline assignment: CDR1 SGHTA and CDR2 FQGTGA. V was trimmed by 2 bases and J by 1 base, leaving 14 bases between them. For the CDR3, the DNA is TGTGCCAGCAGCTTACTCCCGAAGCGGCGCCAAGAGACCCAGTACTTC. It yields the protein CASSLLPKRRQETQYF.

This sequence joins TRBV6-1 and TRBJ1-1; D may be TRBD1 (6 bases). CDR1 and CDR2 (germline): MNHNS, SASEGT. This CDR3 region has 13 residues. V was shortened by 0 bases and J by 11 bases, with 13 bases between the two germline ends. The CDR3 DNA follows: TGTGCCAGCAGTGAAGCGGTACAGGGCACCGCTTTCTTT. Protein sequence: CASSEAVQGTAFF.

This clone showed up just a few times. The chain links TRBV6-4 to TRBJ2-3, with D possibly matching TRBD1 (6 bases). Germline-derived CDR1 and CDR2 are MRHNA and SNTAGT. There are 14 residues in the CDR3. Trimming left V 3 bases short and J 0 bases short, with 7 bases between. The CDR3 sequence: CASSEQGSTDTQYF. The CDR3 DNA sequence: TGTGCCAGCAGTGAACAGGGTAGCACAGATACGCAGTATTTT.

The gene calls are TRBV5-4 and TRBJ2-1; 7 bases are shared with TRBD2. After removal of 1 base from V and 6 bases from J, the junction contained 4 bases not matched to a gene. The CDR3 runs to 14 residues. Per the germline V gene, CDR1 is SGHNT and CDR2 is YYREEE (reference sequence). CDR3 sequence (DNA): TGTGCCAGCAGCTTGTGGGGCGGGAGCAATGAGCAGTTCTTC. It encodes CASSLWGGSNEQFF.

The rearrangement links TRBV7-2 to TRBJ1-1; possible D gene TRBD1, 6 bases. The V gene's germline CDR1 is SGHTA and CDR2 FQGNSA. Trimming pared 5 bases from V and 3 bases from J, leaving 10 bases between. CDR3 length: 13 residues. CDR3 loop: CASSPGQHTEAFF. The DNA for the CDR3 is TGTGCCAGCAGCCCCGGACAGCACACTGAAGCTTTCTTT.

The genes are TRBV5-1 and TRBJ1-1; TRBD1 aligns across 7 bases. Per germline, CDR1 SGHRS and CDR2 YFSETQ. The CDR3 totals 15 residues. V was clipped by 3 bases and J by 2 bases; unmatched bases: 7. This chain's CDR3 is CASSYQQGFNTEAFF. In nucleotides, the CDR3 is TGCGCCAGCAGCTACCAACAGGGGTTTAACACTGAAGCTTTCTTT.

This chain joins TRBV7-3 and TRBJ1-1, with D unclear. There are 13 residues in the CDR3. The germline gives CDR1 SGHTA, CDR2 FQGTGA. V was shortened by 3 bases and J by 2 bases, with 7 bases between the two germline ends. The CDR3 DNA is TGTGCCAGCAGCTTCACAGCTAACACTGAAGCTTTCTTT. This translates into CASSFTANTEAFF.

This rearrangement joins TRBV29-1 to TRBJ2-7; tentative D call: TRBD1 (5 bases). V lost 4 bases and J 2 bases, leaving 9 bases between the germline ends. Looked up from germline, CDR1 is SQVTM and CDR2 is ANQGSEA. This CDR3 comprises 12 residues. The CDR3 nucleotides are TGCAGCGTTGGGACACCGACCTACGAGCAGTACTTC. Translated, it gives CSVGTPTYEQYF.

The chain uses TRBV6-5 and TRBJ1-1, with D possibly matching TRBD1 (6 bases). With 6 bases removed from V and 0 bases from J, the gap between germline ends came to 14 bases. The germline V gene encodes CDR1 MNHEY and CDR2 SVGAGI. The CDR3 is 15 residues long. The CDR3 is CASRLATGLNTEAFF. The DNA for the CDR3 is TGTGCCAGCAGACTCGCAACAGGGCTGAACACTGAAGCTTTCTTT.

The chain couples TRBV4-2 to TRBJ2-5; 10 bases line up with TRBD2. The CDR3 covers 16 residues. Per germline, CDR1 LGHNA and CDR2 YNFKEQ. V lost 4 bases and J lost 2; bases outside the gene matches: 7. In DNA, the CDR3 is TGTGCCAGCAGCCGAGGAGCGGGAGGGGGACAAGAGACCCAGTACTTC. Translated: CASSRGAGGGQETQYF.

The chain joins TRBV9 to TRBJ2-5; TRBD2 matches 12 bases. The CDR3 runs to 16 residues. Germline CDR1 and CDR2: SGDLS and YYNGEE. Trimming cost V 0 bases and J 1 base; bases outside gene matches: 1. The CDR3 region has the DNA TGTGCCAGCAGCGTAGGGACTAGCGGGATCCAAGAGACCCAGTACTTC. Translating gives CASSVGTSGIQETQYF.

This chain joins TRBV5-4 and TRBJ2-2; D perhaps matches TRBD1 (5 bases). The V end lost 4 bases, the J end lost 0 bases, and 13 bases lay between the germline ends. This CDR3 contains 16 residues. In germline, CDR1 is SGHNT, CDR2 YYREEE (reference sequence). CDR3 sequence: CASSPWGGTNTGELFF. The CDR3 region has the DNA TGTGCCAGCAGCCCTTGGGGCGGTACGAACACCGGGGAGCTGTTTTTT.

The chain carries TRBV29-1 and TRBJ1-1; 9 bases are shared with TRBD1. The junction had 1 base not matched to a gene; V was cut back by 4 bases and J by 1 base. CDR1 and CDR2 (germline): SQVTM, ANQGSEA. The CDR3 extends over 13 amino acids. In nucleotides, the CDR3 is TGCAGCGTTGCGGGACAGGGGAACACTGAAGCTTTCTTT. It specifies CSVAGQGNTEAFF.

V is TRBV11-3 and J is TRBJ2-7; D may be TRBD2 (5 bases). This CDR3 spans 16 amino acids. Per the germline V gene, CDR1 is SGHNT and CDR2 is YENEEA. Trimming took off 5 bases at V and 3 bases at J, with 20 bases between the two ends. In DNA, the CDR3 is TGTGCCAGCAGCCCCGGAGGACCCGCCCGGGACTACGAGCAGTACTTC. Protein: CASSPGGPARDYEQYF.

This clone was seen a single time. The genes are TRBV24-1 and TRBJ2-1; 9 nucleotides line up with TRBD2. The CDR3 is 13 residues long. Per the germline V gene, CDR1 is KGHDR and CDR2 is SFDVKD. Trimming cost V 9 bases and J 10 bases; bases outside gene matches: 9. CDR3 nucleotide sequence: TGTGCCACCGGAAAAACGCGGGAGGGGGAGCAGTTCTTC. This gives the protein CATGKTREGEQFF.